Described below is a single T cell receptor beta chain sequence and its context. The antigen is unknown. The CDR3 spans 15 residues. Looked up from germline, CDR1 is SEHNR and CDR2 is FQNEAQ (reference sequence). With V trimmed by 6 bases and J by 5 bases, 11 bases remained unmatched. This sample was taken from a study of cytomegalovirus exposure and HLA in healthy donors. Findings of the study overall: The listing of 150 to 200 TCR beta chains classed them as cytomegalovirus-associated. A few chains linked to CMV were shown in vitro to be specific for CMV antigens. The study found most TCR sequences rare, yet found some public TCRs in many donors.

Some clones are missing from TCRdb's copy, which holds only in-frame ones; the method was immunoSEQ multiplex PCR. The table shows 150,000 to 200,000 clones, with around 88% occurring only once. The rearrangement uses TRBV7-9 and TRBJ2-5; 8 bases are shared with TRBD2. The receptor was isolated from a young woman in good health and CMV-seronegative. Source material: PBMCs. The CDR3 DNA reads as TGTGCCAGCAGACCAACGACCCCGGGGGGGGAGACCCAGTACTTC. Residues: CASRPTTPGGETQYF.